This T cell receptor (beta chain) was sequenced during a study of long-term antiretroviral therapy in people with HIV. Trimming took off 8 bases at V and 8 bases at J, with 21 bases between the two ends. The CDR3 is 14 amino acids. Germline V lookup: CDR1 MNHEY, CDR2 SMNVEV (reference sequence). Run at survey level, the immunoSEQ assay was version v3.0. Repertoires were generated with immunoSEQ multiplex PCR, while TCRdb's copy carries only in-frame clones and drops some. The sample carries approximately 13,000 clones, 65% to 80% recorded once. This clone is a singleton in its sample. The receptor was derived from a man in his forties with HIV. The material was unsorted PBMCs, obtained 3.1 years after starting antiretroviral therapy. The chain has TRBV27 and TRBJ1-2; TRBD1 might be the D (5 bases). CDR3 sequence (DNA): TGTGCCAGCCGACCACGTGGTGGGGGAGGGGGCTACACCTTC. Translation: CASRPRGGGGGYTF.